This is a list of T cell receptor beta chains from one sample in a study of blood T cell repertoires in COVID-19. Using immunoSEQ multiplex PCR, the repertoire was profiled, and TCRdb retains in-frame clones only, with some absent. The sample holds some 200,000 clones; 84% are singletons and the top ten take over 15%. Sequencing was done on a sample of peripheral blood. The source of these receptors is a woman at least 80 years old with active or convalescent COVID-19. CDR3s include the opening cysteine and the closing phenylalanine or tryptophan. D genes are given only for firm matches. Some rows mark clone size as missing; the rest say once, few, many or name a class of expanded clone.

V	size	D	J	CDR3	DNA
TRBV29-1	-	-	TRBJ1-4	CSASGATNEKLFF	TGCAGCGCATCAGGGGCAACTAATGAAAAACTGTTTTTT
TRBV15	-	-	TRBJ1-3	CATSPRTGNTIYF	TGTGCCACCAGTCCGAGGACTGGAAACACCATATATTTT
TRBV25-1	-	TRBD1	TRBJ1-1	CASSGTGGADTEAFF	TGTGCCAGCAGTGGCACAGGGGGCGCGGACACTGAAGCTTTCTTT
TRBV18	-	TRBD2	TRBJ2-1	CASSLILAGENNEQFF	TGTGCCAGCTCGCTGATACTAGCGGGAGAAAACAATGAGCAGTTCTTC
TRBV4-3	few	TRBD1	TRBJ1-3	CASSWDSSSGNTIYF	TGCGCCAGCAGCTGGGACAGTTCCTCTGGAAACACCATATATTTT
TRBV11-2	-	TRBD2	TRBJ2-3	CASSLRGGIASTDTQYF	TGTGCCAGCAGCCTACGGGGGGGGATCGCTAGCACAGATACGCAGTATTTT
TRBV7-2	-	-	TRBJ1-2	CASSLRGGHGYTF	TGTGCCAGCAGCTTGAGAGGGGGTCATGGCTACACCTTC
TRBV5-1	-	-	TRBJ1-4	CASSPRVSGEKLFF	TGCGCCAGTAGTCCCAGGGTGTCGGGTGAAAAACTGTTTTTT
TRBV7-9	-	TRBD1	TRBJ1-5	CASSIAGTGRTQPQHF	TGTGCCAGCAGCATAGCCGGGACAGGGAGGACTCAGCCCCAGCATTTT
TRBV2	-	-	TRBJ1-4	CAAGPKGNEKLFF	TGTGCCGCGGGGCCGAAGGGTAATGAAAAACTGTTTTTT
TRBV6-2/TRBV6-3	once	TRBD2	TRBJ2-5	CASSAGGLRQTQYF	TGTGCCAGCAGCGCGGGGGGCCTTCGGCAGACCCAGTACTTC
TRBV19	-	TRBD2	TRBJ2-5	CASSIRPGGPETQYF	TGTGCCAGTAGTATTCGGCCGGGAGGGCCCGAGACCCAGTACTTC
TRBV28	-	TRBD1	TRBJ2-7	CASSPAGTGSYEQYF	TGTGCCAGCAGCCCAGCCGGGACAGGGTCATACGAGCAGTACTTC
TRBV18	-	-	TRBJ2-1	CASFQGRSYNEQFF	TGTGCCAGCTTCCAGGGAAGATCCTACAATGAGCAGTTCTTC
TRBV6-6	-	-	TRBJ1-1	CASSANYMNTEAFF	TGTGCCAGCAGCGCGAACTACATGAACACTGAAGCTTTCTTT
TRBV11-2	-	TRBD1	TRBJ2-2	CASSLVQGDKTGELFF	TGTGCCAGCAGCTTAGTACAGGGGGATAAAACCGGGGAGCTGTTTTTT
TRBV4-2	-	TRBD1	TRBJ1-2	CASSQDGLDRGDYGYTF	TGTGCCAGCAGCCAAGACGGCCTTGACAGGGGTGACTATGGCTACACCTTC
TRBV29-1	few	TRBD2	TRBJ2-7	CSVGSGGYEQYF	TGCAGCGTTGGAAGCGGGGGTTACGAGCAGTACTTC
TRBV10-2	once	TRBD1	TRBJ1-6	CASRGDRGNSPLHF	TGCGCCAGCAGGGGTGACAGGGGTAATTCACCCCTCCACTTT
TRBV15	once	-	TRBJ1-6	CATSRDTGDNSPLHF	TGTGCCACCAGCAGAGATACGGGGGATAATTCACCCCTCCACTTT
TRBV27	-	-	TRBJ1-2	CASSLSGANYGYTF	TGTGCCAGCAGTTTATCGGGAGCAAACTATGGCTACACCTTC
TRBV5-1	-	-	TRBJ2-5	CATGGHNKETQYF	TGCGCCACCGGGGGGCATAATAAAGAGACCCAGTACTTC
TRBV25-1	-	-	TRBJ1-4	CATRGQGKEKLFF	TGTGCCACGAGAGGACAAGGAAAAGAAAAACTGTTTTTT
TRBV2	-	TRBD2	TRBJ2-5	CASNPSGRAGETQYF	TGTGCCAGCAACCCAAGCGGGAGGGCCGGTGAGACCCAGTACTTC
TRBV5-1	once	TRBD1	TRBJ2-1	CASSGQTGLAYNEQFF	TGCGCCAGCAGCGGCCAGACAGGGTTAGCCTACAATGAGCAGTTCTTC
TRBV4-1	-	-	TRBJ2-7	CASSQDSPGKAGSYEQYF	TGCGCCAGCAGCCAAGATTCCCCGGGGAAGGCCGGCTCCTACGAGCAGTACTTC
TRBV15	few	TRBD1	TRBJ2-7	CATSRAGGPYEQYF	TGTGCCACCAGCAGAGCAGGGGGACCCTACGAGCAGTACTTC